One sample yielded the 2 T cell receptor beta chains listed below, sequenced in a study of blood T cells in healthy people across ages. Sample-barcoded 5' priming and a J-beta primer mix drove a second PCR of 7 to 11 cycles. TCRdb ran MiXCR on the 5' RACE reads and lists one entry per CDR3 protein. Here the sample spans about 800,000 distinct CDR3 sequences, 20% to 25% being singletons. Another study also made use of these data, one on T cells of mothers and their children.

What was sequenced was blood. These receptors all come from a boy younger than 18 in good health.

This clonotype has at least ten counts. The rearrangement uses TRBV6-6 and TRBJ2-5, with TRBD2 as a possible D gene (6 bases). Germline assignment: CDR1 MNHNY and CDR2 SVGAGI (reference sequence). This CDR3 spans 12 amino acids. V gave up 4 bases and J gave up 5 bases, with 8 bases separating them. This CDR3 is CASSFSGETQYF. CDR3 bases: TGTGCCAGCAGTTTCAGCGGGGAGACCCAGTACTTC.

This clonotype was observed a few times. The chain is built from TRBV7-2 and TRBJ2-7, with D possibly TRBD1 on 5 matching bases. Per the germline V gene, CDR1 is SGHTA and CDR2 is FQGNSA. Trimming pared 1 base from V and 3 bases from J, leaving 13 bases between. The CDR3 sequence is 15 residues long. In DNA, the CDR3 is TGTGCCAGCAGCTTAGGGACATCTGTAATCTACGAGCAGTACTTC. Translated: CASSLGTSVIYEQYF.